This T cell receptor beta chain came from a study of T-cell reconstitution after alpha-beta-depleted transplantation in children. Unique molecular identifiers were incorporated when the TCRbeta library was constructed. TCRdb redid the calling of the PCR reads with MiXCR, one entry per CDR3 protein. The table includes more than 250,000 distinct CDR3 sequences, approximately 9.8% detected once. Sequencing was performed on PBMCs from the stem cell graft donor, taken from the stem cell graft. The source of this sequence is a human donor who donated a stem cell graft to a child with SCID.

The CDR3 DNA reads as TGTGCCAGCAGCTTGGGAGTTGAGATCCTCCAAGAGACCCAGTACTTC. Translating gives CASSLGVEILQETQYF. This chain connects TRBV5-6 to TRBJ2-5; D remains unclear. Germline assignment: CDR1 SGHDT and CDR2 YYEEEE. Trimming stripped 0 bases from V and 1 base from J, with 13 bases between. The length of the CDR3 is 16 residues.